The 9 T cell receptor beta chains below were found in one sample sequenced in a study of cytomegalovirus exposure and HLA in healthy donors. PCR amplification relied on 60 Vbeta primers (plus 13 Jbeta primers). The assay was immunoSEQ multiplex PCR, and TCRdb's table has in-frame clones only and misses some. The sample records fewer than 150,000 clones, 60% to 80% being singletons. Sequenced sample: PBMCs. The receptors shown here come from a man aged 50 or older in good health and CMV-seropositive.

J is TRBJ1-4 and V is TRBV5-1; the match to TRBD1 covers 9 bases. Trimming cost V 1 base and J 8 bases; bases outside gene matches: 6. CDR1 and CDR2 from the germline V gene are SGHRS and YFSETQ. The CDR3 runs to 15 residues. CDR3 nucleotides: TGCGCCAGCAGCTTGACAGGGGGCTCGGTAGAAAAACTGTTTTTT. Translated, it gives CASSLTGGSVEKLFF.

As for this clone: A junction end diverges from the germline sequence, so it may reflect a read error. This sample includes further DNA sequences coding for the same CDR3. The rearrangement uses TRBV10-3 and TRBJ1-5; TRBD1 agrees at 8 bases. This CDR3 comprises 13 residues. Looked up from germline, CDR1 is ENHRY and CDR2 is SYGVKD. The CDR3 sequence is CAISGQGGQPQHF. DNA for the CDR3: TGCGCCATCAGTGGACAGGGTGGTCAGCCCCAGCATTTT.

The chain uses TRBV18 and TRBJ2-3; TRBD1 matches 8 bases. The CDR3 sequence is 14 residues long. V lost 3 bases to trimming and J lost 6 bases; unmatched junction nucleotides: 5. The germline CDR1 and CDR2 sequences are KGHSH and LQKENI. CDR3 amino acids: CASSPRQGADTQYF. The CDR3, as DNA: TGTGCCAGCTCACCGCGGCAGGGGGCGGATACGCAGTATTTT.

The DNA for the CDR3 is TGTGCCTGGAGTGTAGGCGGGGGGGCTGATACGCAGTATTTT. This translates into CAWSVGGGADTQYF. The chain is built from TRBV30 and TRBJ2-3; 9 positions agree with TRBD2. The CDR3 totals 14 residues. J lost 6 bases, V lost 0 bases, and 4 bases had no gene match. Germline-derived CDR1 and CDR2 are GTSNPN and SVGIG (reference sequence).

This chain connects TRBV7-2 to TRBJ1-4; 11 bases fit TRBD1. With V trimmed by 5 bases and J by 10 bases, 6 bases remained unmatched. CDR1 SGHTA and CDR2 FQGNSA come from the germline V gene. CDR3 length: 14 amino acids. CDR3 sequence (DNA): TGTGCCAGCAGCCCAGCAGGACAGGGGGCAAAACTGTTTTTT. Protein: CASSPAGQGAKLFF.

The CDR3 bases are TGTGCCAGCACCCCCAGGGCTATCGGGACCGGGGAGCTGTTTTTT. This encodes CASTPRAIGTGELFF. The gene calls are TRBV6-1 and TRBJ2-2; D may be TRBD1 (5 bases). The CDR3 consists of 15 residues. Germline V gene sequence: CDR1 MNHNS, CDR2 SASEGT. Trimming shortened V by 7 bases and J by 5 bases, and 17 bases separated the two germline ends.

This chain joins TRBV27 and TRBJ1-6; D unclear. V lost 8 bases to trimming and J lost 0 bases, with 14 bases between them. The germline V gene has CDR1 MNHEY and CDR2 SMNVEV (reference sequence). This CDR3 region has 16 residues. The CDR3 reads CASSLEQSSYNSPLHF. CDR3 in DNA: TGTGCCAGCTCCCTTGAACAGAGCTCCTATAATTCACCCCTCCACTTT.

The gene calls are TRBV9 and TRBJ1-1; D call uncertain. Germline V gene data show CDR1 as SGDLS and CDR2 as YYNGEE. The CDR3 covers 13 residues. The V end lost 1 base, the J end lost 3 bases, and 7 bases lay between the germline ends. This CDR3 reads CASSVQADTEAFF. CDR3 DNA sequence: TGTGCCAGCAGCGTACAGGCTGACACTGAAGCTTTCTTT. Full variable domain (remainder filled in from reference TRBV9 and TRBJ1-1): DSGVTQTPKHLITATGQRVTLRCSPRSGDLSVYWYQQSLDQGLQFLIQYYNGEERAKGNILERFSAQQFPDLHSELNLSSLELGDSALYFCASSVQADTEAFFGQGTRLTVV.

CDR3 coding DNA: TGCGCCAGCAGCCAAGGGGGGGGTAGCAATCAGCCCCAGCATTTT. Its protein is CASSQGGGSNQPQHF. The chain joins TRBV4-1 to TRBJ1-5; TRBD1 is a possible D gene (5 bases). V was clipped by 1 base and J by 0 bases, with 7 bases between them. The CDR3 is 15 residues long. Per the germline V gene, CDR1 is MGHRA and CDR2 is YSYEKL.